This is a list of T cell receptor beta chains from one sample in a study of shared clonotypes between healthy human individuals. Repertoires were generated with immunoSEQ multiplex PCR, while TCRdb's copy carries only in-frame clones and drops some. The table records millions of clones, over 85% of them present only once. Sequencing was carried out using naive CD4+ T cells from PBMCs. The source is a man between 18 and 29 years old in good health. Some clones in this sample may be carry-over from other donors' samples. Both conserved end residues are part of each CDR3. D genes are given only for firm matches. Clone sizes are given selectively: once, few, many, or a class where the clone is expanded.

V	D	size	J	CDR3	DNA
TRBV7-3	.	.	TRBJ1-1	CASSLTSAGTAFF	TGTGCCAGCAGCTTAACGTCCGCAGGGACGGCTTTCTTT
TRBV5-1	.	.	TRBJ2-5	CASSPGGTGQETQYF	TGCGCCAGCAGCCCGGGGGGGACAGGGCAAGAGACCCAGTACTTC
TRBV19	.	.	TRBJ2-1	CASRNVHTSGYEQFF	TGTGCCAGTAGAAACGTTCACACGAGTGGGTATGAGCAGTTCTTC
TRBV5-4	TRBD2	.	TRBJ2-7	CASSRSGNPYYEQYF	TGTGCCAGCAGTAGAAGCGGGAACCCCTACTACGAGCAGTACTTC
TRBV18	TRBD1	.	TRBJ1-2	CASSPGTGYGYTF	TGTGCCAGCTCACCCGGGACAGGGTATGGCTACACCTTC
TRBV29-1	.	.	TRBJ2-4	CSVALLAKNIQYF	TGCAGCGTTGCTCTCCTAGCCAAAAACATTCAGTACTTC
TRBV5-4	.	.	TRBJ2-1	CASSPRDQENEQFF	TGTGCCAGCAGCCCCCGGGACCAAGAAAATGAGCAGTTCTTC
TRBV30	.	.	TRBJ2-1	CAWSVDRPGEQFF	TGTGCCTGGAGTGTAGATCGGCCGGGCGAGCAGTTCTTC
TRBV28	TRBD1	.	TRBJ2-7	CASTQIPGQGPYEQYF	TGTGCCAGCACTCAGATCCCGGGACAGGGACCCTACGAGCAGTACTTC
TRBV2	.	once	TRBJ2-5	CASSEARDPDETQYF	TGTGCCAGCAGTGAAGCGCGGGACCCGGACGAGACCCAGTACTTC
TRBV6-1	.	.	TRBJ1-2	CASSVAGDLYGYTF	TGTGCCAGCAGTGTGGCAGGGGACCTATATGGCTACACCTTC
TRBV2	.	.	TRBJ1-1	CASSYDTEAFF	TGTGCCAGCAGCTATGACACTGAAGCTTTCTTT
TRBV19	TRBD2	once	TRBJ2-7	CASSMSGGTYEQYF	TGTGCCAGTAGTATGAGCGGGGGCACCTACGAGCAGTACTTC
TRBV7-8	.	.	TRBJ2-1	CASSRLASQGFEQFF	TGTGCCAGCAGTCGCCTGGCGTCACAGGGATTCGAGCAGTTCTTC
TRBV2	.	.	TRBJ2-7	CASRYLSSYEQYF	TGTGCCAGCAGATACTTGAGCTCCTACGAGCAGTACTTC
TRBV7-9	TRBD1	.	TRBJ1-2	CASSRTGTGLYGYTF	TGTGCCAGCAGCCGAACTGGGACAGGGCTCTATGGCTACACCTTC
TRBV6-5	.	.	TRBJ2-7	CASSSRGRGGPYEQYF	TGTGCCAGCAGTTCCCGGGGGCGAGGAGGACCCTACGAGCAGTACTTC
TRBV5-5	.	.	TRBJ2-1	CASSPDLTYNEQFF	TGTGCCAGCAGCCCGGACCTAACCTACAATGAGCAGTTCTTC
TRBV28	.	once	TRBJ1-1	CASSLGGQPNTEAFF	TGTGCCAGCAGTTTAGGAGGACAGCCTAACACTGAAGCTTTCTTT
TRBV30	TRBD2	.	TRBJ2-1	CAWSATSGRNEQFF	TGTGCCTGGAGTGCAACTAGCGGGAGGAATGAGCAGTTCTTC
TRBV9	.	.	TRBJ2-2	CASSVASGYTGELFF	TGTGCCAGCAGCGTAGCGAGCGGATACACCGGGGAGCTGTTTTTT
TRBV5-1	.	.	TRBJ2-2	CASSYGTTSTGELFF	TGCGCCAGCAGCTACGGGACCACGTCCACCGGGGAGCTGTTTTTT
TRBV19	.	.	TRBJ2-2	CASSMVGELFF	TGTGCCAGTAGTATGGTTGGGGAGCTGTTTTTT
TRBV28	TRBD2	.	TRBJ2-2	CASGSSGAVGELFF	TGTGCCAGCGGATCGAGCGGGGCGGTCGGGGAGCTGTTTTTT
TRBV29-1	.	.	TRBJ2-5	CSVTSGETQYF	TGCAGCGTCACCTCGGGAGAGACCCAGTACTTC
TRBV19	TRBD2	.	TRBJ2-1	CASSTWTSGRAGRNEQFF	TGTGCCAGTAGTACCTGGACTAGCGGGAGGGCCGGCCGCAATGAGCAGTTCTTC
TRBV27	.	.	TRBJ2-7	CASSYGTSSYEQYF	TGTGCCAGCAGTTATGGGACGAGCTCCTACGAGCAGTACTTC
TRBV7-2	.	.	TRBJ2-7	CASSPRRGYEQYF	TGTGCCAGCAGCCCCCGGAGGGGTTACGAGCAGTACTTC
TRBV19	TRBD1	once	TRBJ1-2	CASRQGLSNGYTF	TGTGCCAGCCGACAGGGACTGTCCAATGGCTACACCTTC
TRBV30	.	.	TRBJ1-1	CAWTSGTLATEAFF	TGTGCCTGGACCTCCGGGACTCTGGCCACTGAAGCTTTCTTT
TRBV13	TRBD1	.	TRBJ2-5	CASSFRQGGETQYF	TGTGCCAGCAGCTTCCGACAGGGTGGGGAGACCCAGTACTTC
TRBV19	.	few	TRBJ1-2	CASSRDGYTF	TGTGCCAGTAGTAGGGACGGCTACACCTTC